This TCR beta chain was sequenced for a study of blood T cell repertoires in COVID-19. Study background: Researchers got acute and convalescent COVID-19 samples from the United States, Italy and Spain.

This CDR3 region has 15 residues. Germline CDR1 and CDR2: MDHEN and SYDVKM. The ends lost 6 bases at V and 5 bases at J; junction bases unmatched: 12. Clones were sequenced by immunoSEQ multiplex PCR, and TCRdb holds only the in-frame ones, with some missing. The sample records more than 150,000 clones, roughly nine tenths being singletons. This clonotype was sampled from a woman in her 70s with acute or convalescent COVID-19. This chain uses TRBV28 with TRBJ2-7; TRBD2 aligns across 8 bases. The specimen was peripheral blood. The CDR3 nucleotides are TGTGCCAGCAGCCCCCGGTTACTAGCGGTCGACGAGCAGTACTTC. Translated, it gives CASSPRLLAVDEQYF.